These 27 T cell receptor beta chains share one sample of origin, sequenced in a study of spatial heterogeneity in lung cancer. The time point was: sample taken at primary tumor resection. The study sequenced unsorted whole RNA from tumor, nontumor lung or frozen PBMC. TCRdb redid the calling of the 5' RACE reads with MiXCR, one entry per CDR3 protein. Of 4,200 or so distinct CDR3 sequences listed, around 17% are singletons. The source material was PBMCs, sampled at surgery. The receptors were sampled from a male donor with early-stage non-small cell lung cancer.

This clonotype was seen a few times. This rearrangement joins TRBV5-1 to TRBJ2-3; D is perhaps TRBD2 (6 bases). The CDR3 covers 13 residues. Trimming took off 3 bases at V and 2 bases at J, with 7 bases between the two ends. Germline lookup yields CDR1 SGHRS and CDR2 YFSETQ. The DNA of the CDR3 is TGCGCCAGCAGCTGGGACTCCACAGATACGCAGTATTTT. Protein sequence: CASSWDSTDTQYF.

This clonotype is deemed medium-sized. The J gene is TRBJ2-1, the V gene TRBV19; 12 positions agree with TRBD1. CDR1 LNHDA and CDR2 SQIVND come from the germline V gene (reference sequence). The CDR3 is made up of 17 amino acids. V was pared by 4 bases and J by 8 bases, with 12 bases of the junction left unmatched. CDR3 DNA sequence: TGTGCCAGTAGTAAGGGACAGGGGGCGATCGGGAACGATGAGCAGTTCTTC. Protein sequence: CASSKGQGAIGNDEQFF.

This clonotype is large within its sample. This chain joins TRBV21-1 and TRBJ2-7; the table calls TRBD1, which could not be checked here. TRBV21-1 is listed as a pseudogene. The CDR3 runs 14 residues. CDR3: CASNPGTGWYEQYF. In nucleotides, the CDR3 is TGTGCCAGCAACCCCGGGACAGGGTGGTACGAGCAGTACTTC.

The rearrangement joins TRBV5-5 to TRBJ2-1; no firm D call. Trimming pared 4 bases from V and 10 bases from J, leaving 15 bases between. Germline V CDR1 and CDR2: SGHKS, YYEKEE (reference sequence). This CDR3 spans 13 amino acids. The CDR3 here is CASSIDSPTEQFF. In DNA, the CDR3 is TGTGCCAGCAGCATTGATTCCCCAACGGAGCAGTTCTTC.

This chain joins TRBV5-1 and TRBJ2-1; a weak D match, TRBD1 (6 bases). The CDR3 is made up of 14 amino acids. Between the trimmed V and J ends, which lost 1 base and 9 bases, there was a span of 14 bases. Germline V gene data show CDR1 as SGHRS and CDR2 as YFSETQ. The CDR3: CASSLPGHIPEQFF. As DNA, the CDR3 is TGCGCCAGCAGCTTGCCGGGACACATCCCTGAGCAGTTCTTC.

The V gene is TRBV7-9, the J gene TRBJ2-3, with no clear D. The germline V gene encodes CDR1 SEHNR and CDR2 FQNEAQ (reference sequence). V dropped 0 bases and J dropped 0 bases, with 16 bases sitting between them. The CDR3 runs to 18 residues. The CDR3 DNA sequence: TGTGCCAGCAGCTTAGCGCGCCGGAACTCGGCTAGCACAGATACGCAGTATTTT. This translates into CASSLARRNSASTDTQYF.

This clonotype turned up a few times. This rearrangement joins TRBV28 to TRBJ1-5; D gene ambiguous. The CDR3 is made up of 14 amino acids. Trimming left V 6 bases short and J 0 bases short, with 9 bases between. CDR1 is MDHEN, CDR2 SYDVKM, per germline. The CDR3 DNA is TGTGCCAGCAGGGTCGAGTATAGCAATCAGCCCCAGCATTTT. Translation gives CASRVEYSNQPQHF. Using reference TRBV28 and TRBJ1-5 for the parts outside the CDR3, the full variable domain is DVKVTQSSRYLVKRTGEKVFLECVQDMDHENMFWYRQDPGLGLRLIYFSYDVKMKEKGDIPEGYSVSREKKERFSLILESASTNQTSMYLCASRVEYSNQPQHFGDGTRLSIL.

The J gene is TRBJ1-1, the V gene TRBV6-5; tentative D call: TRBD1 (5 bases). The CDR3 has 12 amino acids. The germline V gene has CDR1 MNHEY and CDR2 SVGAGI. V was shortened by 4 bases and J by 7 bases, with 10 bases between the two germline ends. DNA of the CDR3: TGTGCCAGCAGTTCCCGGACATATGAAGCTTTCTTT. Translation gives CASSSRTYEAFF.

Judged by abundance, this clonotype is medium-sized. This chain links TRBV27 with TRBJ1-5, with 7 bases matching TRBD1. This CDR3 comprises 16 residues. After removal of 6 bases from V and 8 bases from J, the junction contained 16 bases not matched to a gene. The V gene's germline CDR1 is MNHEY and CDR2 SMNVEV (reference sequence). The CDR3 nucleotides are TGTGCCAGCAGCTCACAACCCGGGGACAGAAGAGAGCCCCAGCATTTT. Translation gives CASSSQPGDRREPQHF.

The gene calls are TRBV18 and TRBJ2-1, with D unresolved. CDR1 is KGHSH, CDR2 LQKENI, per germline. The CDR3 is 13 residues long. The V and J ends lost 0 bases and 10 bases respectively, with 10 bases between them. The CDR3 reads CASSPPVSREQFF. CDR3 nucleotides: TGTGCCAGCTCACCACCGGTTTCCAGGGAGCAGTTCTTC.

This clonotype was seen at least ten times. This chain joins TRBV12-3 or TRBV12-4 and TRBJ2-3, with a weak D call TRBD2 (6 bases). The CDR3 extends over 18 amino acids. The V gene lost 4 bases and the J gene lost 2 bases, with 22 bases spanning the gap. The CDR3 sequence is CASSSPAYSGLFTDTQYF. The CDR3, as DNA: TGTGCCAGCAGTTCCCCCGCCTATTCGGGACTCTTCACAGATACGCAGTATTTT.

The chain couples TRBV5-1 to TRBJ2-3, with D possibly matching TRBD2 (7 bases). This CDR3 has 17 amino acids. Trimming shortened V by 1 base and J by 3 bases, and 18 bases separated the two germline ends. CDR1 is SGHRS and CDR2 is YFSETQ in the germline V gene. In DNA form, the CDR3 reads TGCGCCAGCAGCTTGACCCCCCCGGGGGGCAGGACAGATACGCAGTATTTT. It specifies CASSLTPPGGRTDTQYF.

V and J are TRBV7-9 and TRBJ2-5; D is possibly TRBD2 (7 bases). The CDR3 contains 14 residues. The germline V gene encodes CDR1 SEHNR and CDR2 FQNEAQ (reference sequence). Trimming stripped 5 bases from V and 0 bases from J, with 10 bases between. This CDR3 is CASSGGDNQETQYF. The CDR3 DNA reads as TGTGCCAGCAGCGGGGGGGACAACCAAGAGACCCAGTACTTC.

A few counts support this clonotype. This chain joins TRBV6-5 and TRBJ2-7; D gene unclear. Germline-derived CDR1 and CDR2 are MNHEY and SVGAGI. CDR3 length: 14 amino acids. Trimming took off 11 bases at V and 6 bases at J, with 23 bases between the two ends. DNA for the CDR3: TGTGCCTCTCAACGGAGTACCGCTCCCCTCGAGCAGTACTTC. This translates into CASQRSTAPLEQYF.

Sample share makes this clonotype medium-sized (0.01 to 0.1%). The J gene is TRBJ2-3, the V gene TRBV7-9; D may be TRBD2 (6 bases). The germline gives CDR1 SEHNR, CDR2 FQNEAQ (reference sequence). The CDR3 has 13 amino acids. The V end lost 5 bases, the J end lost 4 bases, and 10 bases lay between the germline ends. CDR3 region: CASSPGGADTQYF. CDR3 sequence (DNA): TGTGCCAGCAGCCCCGGGGGAGCAGATACGCAGTATTTT.

The CDR3 DNA is TGCGCCAGCAGCTTCGGAGACTACGAGCAGTACTTC. It encodes CASSFGDYEQYF. This chain uses TRBV5-1 with TRBJ2-7; no definite D call. Germline V gene lookup returns CDR1 SGHRS and CDR2 YFSETQ. CDR3 length equals 12 residues. The V and J ends lost 2 bases and 3 bases respectively, with 6 bases between them.

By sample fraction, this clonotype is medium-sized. CDR3 nucleotide sequence: TGCGCCAGCAGTCAACGGGACAGAAGGGTTAGCATTCAGTACTTC. Translation gives CASSQRDRRVSIQYF. The V and J genes are TRBV23-1 and TRBJ2-4, with TRBD1 matching over 7 bases. TRBV23-1 has ORF status, its function being uncertain. The CDR3 totals 15 residues. With 2 bases clipped from V and 9 bases from J, the junction kept 10 bases outside the gene matches.

The CDR3 is CASKAGTGFDNEQFF. DNA for the CDR3: TGTGCCAGCAAAGCCGGGACAGGGTTCGATAATGAGCAGTTCTTC. The V call is TRBV2, the J call TRBJ2-1; 9 bases are shared with TRBD1. V was pared by 7 bases and J by 7 bases, with 11 bases of the junction left unmatched. Per germline, CDR1 SNHLY and CDR2 FYNNEI. This CDR3 comprises 15 residues.

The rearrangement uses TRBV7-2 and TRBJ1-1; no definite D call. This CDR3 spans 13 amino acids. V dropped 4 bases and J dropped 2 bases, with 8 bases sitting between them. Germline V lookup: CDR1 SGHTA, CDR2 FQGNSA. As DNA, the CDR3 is TGTGCCAGCAGCTCCCGGGCCAACACTGAAGCTTTCTTT. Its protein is CASSSRANTEAFF.

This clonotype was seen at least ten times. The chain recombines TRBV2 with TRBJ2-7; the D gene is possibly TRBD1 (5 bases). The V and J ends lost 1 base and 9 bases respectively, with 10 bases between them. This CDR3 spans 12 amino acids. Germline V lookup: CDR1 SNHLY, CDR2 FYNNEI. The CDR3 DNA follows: TGTGCCAGCAGTGAAGACGCAGGGCGGCAGTACTTC. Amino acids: CASSEDAGRQYF.

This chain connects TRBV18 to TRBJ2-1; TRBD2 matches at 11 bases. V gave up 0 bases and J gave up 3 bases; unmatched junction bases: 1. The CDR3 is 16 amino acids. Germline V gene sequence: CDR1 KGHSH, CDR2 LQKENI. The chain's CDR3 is CASSPPGTSGYNEQFF. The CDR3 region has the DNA TGTGCCAGCTCACCACCCGGGACTAGCGGCTACAATGAGCAGTTCTTC.

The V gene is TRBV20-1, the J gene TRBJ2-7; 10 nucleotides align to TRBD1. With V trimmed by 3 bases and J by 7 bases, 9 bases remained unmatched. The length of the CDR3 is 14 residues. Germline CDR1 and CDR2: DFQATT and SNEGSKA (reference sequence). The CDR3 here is CSASPADRGQEQYF. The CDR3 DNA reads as TGCAGTGCTAGTCCCGCCGACAGGGGGCAAGAGCAGTACTTC.

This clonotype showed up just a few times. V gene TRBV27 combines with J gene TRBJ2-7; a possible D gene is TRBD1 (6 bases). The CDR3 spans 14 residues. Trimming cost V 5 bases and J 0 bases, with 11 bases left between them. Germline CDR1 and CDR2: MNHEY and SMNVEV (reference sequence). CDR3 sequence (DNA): TGTGCCAGCAGTGGTCAGGGGAGCTCCTACGAGCAGTACTTC. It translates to CASSGQGSSYEQYF.

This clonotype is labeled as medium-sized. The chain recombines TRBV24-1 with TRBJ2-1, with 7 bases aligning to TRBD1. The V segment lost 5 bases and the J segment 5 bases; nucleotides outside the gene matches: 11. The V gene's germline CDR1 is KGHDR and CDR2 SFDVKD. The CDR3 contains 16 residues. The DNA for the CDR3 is TGTGCCACCAGTGCCCGAGAGGGACAGAAGAACAATGAGCAGTTCTTC. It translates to CATSAREGQKNNEQFF.

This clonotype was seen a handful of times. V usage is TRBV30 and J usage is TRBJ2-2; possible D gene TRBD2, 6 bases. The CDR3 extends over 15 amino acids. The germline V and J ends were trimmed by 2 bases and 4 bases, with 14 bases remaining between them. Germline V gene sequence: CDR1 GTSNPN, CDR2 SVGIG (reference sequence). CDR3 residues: CAWSLGGAPTGELFF. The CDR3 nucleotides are TGTGCCTGGAGTCTCGGAGGGGCGCCCACCGGGGAGCTGTTTTTT.

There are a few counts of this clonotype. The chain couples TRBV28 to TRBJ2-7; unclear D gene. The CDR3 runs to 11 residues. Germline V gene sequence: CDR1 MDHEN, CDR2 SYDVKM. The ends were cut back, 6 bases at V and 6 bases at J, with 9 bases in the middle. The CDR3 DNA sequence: TGTGCCAGCAGCTTAGGTGGCGAGCAGTACTTC. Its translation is CASSLGGEQYF.

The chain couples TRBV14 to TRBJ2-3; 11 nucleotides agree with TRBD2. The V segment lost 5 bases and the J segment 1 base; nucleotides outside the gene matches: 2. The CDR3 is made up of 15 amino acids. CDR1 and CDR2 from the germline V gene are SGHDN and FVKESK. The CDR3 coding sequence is TGTGCCAGCAGCATACTAGCGGGGGGCACAGATACGCAGTATTTT. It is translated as CASSILAGGTDTQYF.